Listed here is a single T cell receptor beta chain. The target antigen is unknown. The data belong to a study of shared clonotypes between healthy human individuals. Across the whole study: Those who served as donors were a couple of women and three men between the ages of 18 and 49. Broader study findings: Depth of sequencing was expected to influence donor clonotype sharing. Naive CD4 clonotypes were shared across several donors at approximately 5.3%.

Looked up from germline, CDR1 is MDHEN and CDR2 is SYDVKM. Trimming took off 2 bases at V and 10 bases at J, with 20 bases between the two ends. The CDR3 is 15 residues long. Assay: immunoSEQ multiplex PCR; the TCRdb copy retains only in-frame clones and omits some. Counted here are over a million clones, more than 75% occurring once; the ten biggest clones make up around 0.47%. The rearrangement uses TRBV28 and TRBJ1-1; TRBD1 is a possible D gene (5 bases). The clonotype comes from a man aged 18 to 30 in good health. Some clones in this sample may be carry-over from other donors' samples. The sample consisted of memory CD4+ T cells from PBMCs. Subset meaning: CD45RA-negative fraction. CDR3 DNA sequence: TGTGCCAGCAGTTTAGACCCACGGGGCCAAGGGGTAGCTTTCTTT. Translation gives CASSLDPRGQGVAFF.